The 26 T cell receptor beta chains below were found in one sample sequenced in a study of blood T cell repertoires in COVID-19. Profiling relied on immunoSEQ multiplex PCR, and the TCRdb table lists in-frame clones only, not all of them. Found here are just over 300,000 clones, over 75% of them singletons; the top ten hold over 3.5%. What was sequenced was PBMCs or T cells enriched from blood (not recorded which). These receptors originate from a young man who had recovered from COVID-19.

V and J are TRBV28 and TRBJ1-5; 7 bases align to TRBD1. Germline CDR1 reads MDHEN; CDR2 reads SYDVKM. Trimming at V came to 6 bases and at J to 3 bases, leaving 8 bases not matched to a gene. There are 15 residues in the CDR3. CDR3 amino acids: CASRAETGYNQPQHF. The CDR3 coding sequence is TGTGCCAGCAGGGCCGAGACAGGGTACAATCAGCCCCAGCATTTT.

The CDR3 bases are TGTGCCTGGACCGTAGGGGGCGAGCAGTACTTC. It translates to CAWTVGGEQYF. J is TRBJ2-7 and V is TRBV30; D perhaps matches TRBD1 (6 bases). CDR1 and CDR2 (germline): GTSNPN, SVGIG (reference sequence). The CDR3 has 11 amino acids. V was cut by 4 bases and J by 6 bases, with 10 bases left in between.

This chain joins TRBV6-5 and TRBJ2-7; 12 nucleotides line up with TRBD2. Trimming removed 9 bases from V and 6 bases from J; junction bases left unmatched: 12. From germline, CDR1 is MNHEY and CDR2 SVGAGI. The CDR3 loop spans 15 amino acids. CDR3: CASLAGGPVVGEQYF. The CDR3 nucleotides are TGTGCCAGTCTAGCGGGAGGGCCGGTGGTCGGCGAGCAGTACTTC.

The V call is TRBV10-2, the J call TRBJ2-7, with 8 nucleotides matching TRBD1. The ends lost 7 bases at V and 2 bases at J; junction bases unmatched: 10. Germline V gives CDR1 WSHSY, CDR2 SAAADI. This CDR3 is built from 15 residues. CDR3 region: CASISGQAETYEQYF. The CDR3 nucleotides read TGCGCCAGCATCTCGGGACAGGCTGAGACCTACGAGCAGTACTTC.

The genes are TRBV11-3 and TRBJ2-6; TRBD1 aligns across 9 bases. V dropped 5 bases and J dropped 2; count of bases not matched to a gene: 4. CDR1 is SGHNT and CDR2 is YENEEA in the germline V gene. The CDR3 totals 16 residues. The CDR3 DNA is TGTGCCAGCAGCACCAACAGGGGGCCTGGGGCCAACGTCCTGACTTTC. This encodes CASSTNRGPGANVLTF.

The chain carries TRBV3-1 (or the pseudogene TRBV3-2) and TRBJ2-2, with 9 bases identical to TRBD1. Trimming took 3 bases from V and 7 from J; bases not matched to a gene: 9. The CDR3 covers 16 residues. Germline V lookup: CDR1 LGHDT, CDR2 YNNKEL (reference sequence). The CDR3 sequence: CASSHLRTGVGGELFF. The CDR3 DNA follows: TGTGCCAGCAGCCATCTTCGGACAGGGGTCGGCGGGGAGCTGTTTTTT.

The chain has TRBV6-6 and TRBJ1-1; D is ambiguous. The CDR3 consists of 14 residues. V gave up 8 bases and J gave up 4 bases, with 17 bases separating them. Germline CDR1 reads MNHNY; CDR2 reads SVGAGI (reference sequence). This CDR3 is CASSDGIQGTEAFF. In DNA, the CDR3 is TGTGCCAGCTCCGACGGGATTCAAGGCACTGAAGCTTTCTTT.

The V call is TRBV6-5, the J call TRBJ2-1, with TRBD2 identical over 8 bases. Trimming cost V 0 bases and J 10 bases; bases outside gene matches: 11. CDR3 size: 16 residues. CDR1 is MNHEY, CDR2 SVGAGI, per germline. The CDR3 bases are TGTGCCAGCAGTTACTCAGGGCTAGCGGGCCCCATGGAGCAGTTCTTC. Its protein product is CASSYSGLAGPMEQFF.

V gene TRBV10-3 combines with J gene TRBJ1-5; 8 bases line up with TRBD1. This CDR3 contains 14 residues. Germline assignment: CDR1 ENHRY and CDR2 SYGVKD. The ends lost 6 bases at V and 7 bases at J; junction bases unmatched: 8. The CDR3 is CAIRPGQGGQPQHF. CDR3 nucleotide sequence: TGTGCCATCAGACCCGGACAGGGCGGCCAGCCCCAGCATTTT.

The genes are TRBV11-3 and TRBJ1-6; the match to TRBD1 covers 7 bases. Germline lookup yields CDR1 SGHNT and CDR2 YENEEA. The CDR3 runs 15 residues. J gave up 8 bases and V 1 base, and 5 bases lay outside the gene matches. CDR3 protein: CASSLATGIYSPLHF. The DNA of the CDR3 is TGTGCCAGCAGCTTAGCGACAGGGATTTATTCACCCCTCCACTTT. The full variable domain, completed using reference TRBV11-3 and TRBJ1-6, is EAGVVQSPRYKIIEKKQPVAFWCNPISGHNTLYWYLQNLGQGPELLIRYENEEAVDDSQLPKDRFSAERLKGVDSTLKIQPAELGDSAVYLCASSLATGIYSPLHFGNGTRLTVT.

The J gene is TRBJ2-3, the V gene TRBV7-2; D possibly corresponds to TRBD2 (6 bases). With 4 bases removed from V and 0 bases from J, the gap between germline ends came to 11 bases. Germline V gene data show CDR1 as SGHTA and CDR2 as FQGNSA. The CDR3 spans 15 residues. The CDR3 region is CASSSGLFSTDTQYF. The CDR3 DNA is TGTGCCAGCAGCTCCGGACTATTTAGCACAGATACGCAGTATTTT.

In the case of this clone: The sample carries other DNA sequences with the same CDR3. This chain connects TRBV19 to TRBJ1-2; D gene uncertain. Trimming took 1 base from V and 2 from J, leaving 8 bases between them. The CDR3 extends over 14 amino acids. Germline CDR1 and CDR2: LNHDA and SQIVND (reference sequence). This CDR3 is CASSIGGGNYGYTF. CDR3 in DNA: TGTGCCAGTAGTATAGGGGGAGGCAACTATGGCTACACCTTC. The full variable domain, in which reference TRBV19 and TRBJ1-2 provide the parts outside the CDR3, is DGGITQSPKYLFRKEGQNVTLSCEQNLNHDAMYWYRQDPGQGLRLIYYSQIVNDFQKGDIAEGYSVSREKKESFPLTVTSAQKNPTAFYLCASSIGGGNYGYTFGSGTRLTVV.

The rearrangement uses TRBV5-4 and TRBJ1-2, with 8 bases that match TRBD1. Germline assignment: CDR1 SGHNT and CDR2 YYREEE (reference sequence). With V trimmed by 5 bases and J by 3 bases, 9 bases remained unmatched. The CDR3 runs to 15 residues. CDR3 DNA sequence: TGTGCCAGCAGGTCCCCAGGGGGCGGGGACTATGGCTACACCTTC. Protein sequence: CASRSPGGGDYGYTF.

The V gene is TRBV7-8, the J gene TRBJ1-4; D possibly corresponds to TRBD1 (5 bases). The germline gives CDR1 SGHVS, CDR2 FQNEAQ. V shed 1 base and J shed 7 bases, with 13 bases lying between them. The CDR3 extends over 15 amino acids. CDR3: CASSLGQSKREKLFF. The CDR3 DNA sequence: TGTGCCAGCAGCTTAGGACAGTCGAAGCGTGAAAAACTGTTTTTT. Together with reference TRBV7-8 and TRBJ1-4, the CDR3 gives the full variable domain: GAGVSQSPRYKVAKRGQDVALRCDPISGHVSLFWYQQALGQGPEFLTYFQNEAQLDKSGLPSDRFFAERPEGSVSTLKIQRTQQEDSAVYLCASSLGQSKREKLFFGSGTQLSVL.

The chain employs TRBV5-1 and TRBJ1-2; 7 nucleotides line up with TRBD1. The CDR3 is made up of 15 amino acids. Germline loops: CDR1 SGHRS, CDR2 YFSETQ. V was pared by 0 bases and J by 2 bases, with 4 bases of the junction left unmatched. CDR3 DNA sequence: TGCGCCAGCAGCTTGGGAGGGACAGACAACTATGGCTACACCTTC. This encodes CASSLGGTDNYGYTF.

This clone showed up just once. The chain combines TRBV7-8 with TRBJ2-1; D may be TRBD1 (5 bases). CDR1 SGHVS and CDR2 FQNEAQ come from the germline V gene. Trimming took off 1 base at V and 3 bases at J, with 7 bases between the two ends. The CDR3 totals 14 residues. The CDR3 is CASSLVGDYNEQFF. DNA of the CDR3: TGTGCCAGCAGCTTAGTAGGGGACTACAATGAGCAGTTCTTC.

The gene calls are TRBV7-6 and TRBJ2-1, with D possibly being TRBD1 (5 bases). The germline V and J ends were trimmed by 5 bases and 0 bases, with 8 bases remaining between them. There are 14 residues in the CDR3. The germline gives CDR1 SGHVS, CDR2 FNYEAQ. CDR3 in amino acids: CASSPQVSYNEQFF. The CDR3 DNA reads TGTGCCAGCAGCCCACAGGTCTCCTACAATGAGCAGTTCTTC.

The V call is TRBV7-2, the J call TRBJ1-1; a possible D gene is TRBD1 (6 bases). CDR1 and CDR2 (germline): SGHTA, FQGNSA. The CDR3 is 14 amino acids. V lost 4 bases to trimming and J lost 6 bases, with 15 bases between them. CDR3 residues: CASSSQGIGAEAFF. The CDR3 nucleotides read TGTGCCAGCAGCTCGCAGGGGATAGGCGCTGAAGCTTTCTTT.

The chain carries TRBV9 and TRBJ1-2; TRBD1 might be the D (5 bases). Trimming cost V 10 bases and J 2 bases, with 15 bases left between them. Germline V CDR1 and CDR2: SGDLS, YYNGEE. The CDR3 contains 13 residues. Here the CDR3 DNA reads TGTGCCGCGTCCCGGCGGGGGAACTATGGCTACACCTTC. Translated, it gives CAASRRGNYGYTF.

The rearrangement joins TRBV5-1 to TRBJ2-2, with TRBD1 identical over 12 bases. The V gene end was trimmed by 5 bases and the J gene end by 6 bases; junction bases not matched to a gene: 8. The CDR3 runs 16 residues. Germline loops: CDR1 SGHRS, CDR2 YFSETQ. The CDR3, as DNA: TGCGCCAGCAGGACGGGGACAGGGGGCGAGGCCGGGGAGCTGTTTTTT. This sequence encodes CASRTGTGGEAGELFF.

The genes are TRBV3-1 (or the pseudogene TRBV3-2) and TRBJ1-5; D might be TRBD1 (5 bases). The germline gives CDR1 LGHDT, CDR2 YNNKEL (reference sequence). Trimming left V 3 bases short and J 2 bases short, with 5 bases between. This CDR3 region has 13 residues. The CDR3 bases are TGTGCCAGCAGCCAGGGGCGCAATCAGCCCCAGCATTTT. The encoded protein is CASSQGRNQPQHF.

Worth noting for this clone: Distinct nucleotide sequences in the sample also encode this CDR3. The rearrangement joins TRBV6-5 to TRBJ2-7, with 10 bases identical to TRBD1. Germline CDR1 and CDR2: MNHEY and SVGAGI. The CDR3 contains 16 residues. J was trimmed by 0 bases and V by 0 bases; bases with no gene match: 2. The CDR3 sequence: CASSYSGQGISYEQYF. In nucleotides, the CDR3 is TGTGCCAGCAGTTACTCGGGACAGGGGATCTCCTACGAGCAGTACTTC.

The gene calls are TRBV3-1 (or the pseudogene TRBV3-2) and TRBJ1-6; D remains ambiguous. Germline V gene data show CDR1 as LGHDT and CDR2 as YNNKEL (reference sequence). V was cut by 1 base and J by 7 bases, with 8 bases left in between. The CDR3 consists of 14 residues. CDR3 loop: CASSQVSGNSPLHF. CDR3 DNA sequence: TGTGCCAGCAGCCAAGTTTCGGGGAATTCACCCCTCCACTTT.

This clone was recorded only once. The V gene is TRBV30, the J gene TRBJ1-6; D is possibly TRBD1 (5 bases). Germline values: CDR1 GTSNPN, CDR2 SVGIG (reference sequence). The V and J ends lost 5 bases and 0 bases respectively, with 14 bases between them. The CDR3 spans 16 residues. The CDR3 bases are TGTGCCTGGGCGGGACCGCTAAGCTCCTATAATTCACCCCTCCACTTT. Protein product: CAWAGPLSSYNSPLHF.

The chain carries TRBV19 and TRBJ1-5; 8 bases fit TRBD1. The V gene's germline CDR1 is LNHDA and CDR2 SQIVND (reference sequence). This CDR3 has 19 amino acids. V gave up 9 bases and J gave up 2 bases; unmatched junction bases: 21. This chain's CDR3 is CARRGRGQGGRFGNQPQHF. The CDR3 DNA is TGTGCCAGGCGTGGTCGTGGACAGGGAGGAAGGTTCGGCAATCAGCCCCAGCATTTT.

The chain recombines TRBV5-1 with TRBJ2-5; maybe TRBD2 (6 bases). The CDR3 length is 14 residues. V was trimmed by 1 base and J by 0 bases, leaving 7 bases between them. The germline V gene has CDR1 SGHRS and CDR2 YFSETQ. CDR3 coding DNA: TGCGCCAGCAGCTTGTGGGACTACCAAGAGACCCAGTACTTC. This encodes CASSLWDYQETQYF.